One and the same sample provided the 9 T cell receptor beta chains below, sequenced in a study of blood T cells in healthy people across ages. Together with a sample-barcoded 5' primer, a J-beta primer mix was included in a second PCR lasting about 6 to 11 cycles. TCRdb recomputed calls from the 5' RACE reads with MiXCR, one row per CDR3 protein. The sample records fewer than 950,000 distinct CDR3 sequences, roughly 53% being singletons. Sequencing was performed on blood. The source of these receptors is an older man in good health.

There are a few counts of this clonotype. The chain joins TRBV20-1 to TRBJ2-1; tentatively, D is TRBD1 or TRBD2 (5 bases each). The germline CDR1 and CDR2 sequences are DFQATT and SNEGSKA (reference sequence). This CDR3 contains 15 residues. With 3 bases removed from V and 0 bases from J, the gap between germline ends came to 12 bases. CDR3 sequence reads: CSARGPGGSYNEQFF. The CDR3 DNA reads as TGCAGTGCTAGGGGACCTGGGGGCTCCTACAATGAGCAGTTCTTC.

J is TRBJ1-5 and V is TRBV5-1; possibly TRBD1 for D (5 bases). The germline V gene encodes CDR1 SGHRS and CDR2 YFSETQ. This CDR3 has 16 amino acids. V was pared by 5 bases and J by 0 bases, with 15 bases between. In DNA, the CDR3 is TGCGCCAGCAGTAGGGGCCCTGGGAATAGCAATCAGCCCCAGCATTTT. Translated: CASSRGPGNSNQPQHF.

This clonotype has a handful of counts. The chain carries TRBV28 and TRBJ2-5, with a weak D call TRBD2 (6 bases). Germline loops: CDR1 MDHEN, CDR2 SYDVKM. With 2 bases removed from V and 2 bases from J, the gap between germline ends came to 12 bases. The CDR3 is 15 residues long. The CDR3 loop reads CASSLRRAPQETQYF. The CDR3 nucleotides read TGTGCCAGCAGTTTACGGAGGGCCCCGCAAGAGACCCAGTACTTC.

This clonotype was seen a handful of times. CDR3 nucleotide sequence: TGTGCCAGCAGCCTTACTAGCGGGAGTACCAAAAACATTCAGTACTTC. Translating gives CASSLTSGSTKNIQYF. This rearrangement joins TRBV27 to TRBJ2-4, with TRBD2 identical over 11 bases. CDR3 length equals 16 residues. Trimming removed 6 bases from V and 2 bases from J; junction bases left unmatched: 6. CDR1 and CDR2 from the germline V gene are MNHEY and SMNVEV (reference sequence).

As concerns this clonotype: One junction end disagrees with the germline gene, perhaps due to a read error. The rearrangement joins TRBV12-3 or TRBV12-4 to TRBJ1-6; 11 nucleotides line up with TRBD1. The CDR3 is 17 amino acids. The CDR3 here is CASSLAGTGGKQSPLHF. The DNA for the CDR3 is TGTGCCAGCAGTCTAGCGGGGACAGGGGGAAAACAGTCACCCCTCCACTTT.

J is TRBJ2-1 and V is TRBV24-1; TRBD2 matches 9 bases. Germline assignment: CDR1 KGHDR and CDR2 SFDVKD. The J segment lost 10 bases and the V segment lost 3 bases, leaving 3 bases of the junction unmatched. CDR3 length: 13 amino acids. The CDR3 nucleotides are TGTGCCACCAGTGATGCCGGACTAGCGGAGCAGTTCTTC. It codes for CATSDAGLAEQFF.

The gene calls are TRBV5-1 and TRBJ2-1; 7 bases fit TRBD1. The germline V gene has CDR1 SGHRS and CDR2 YFSETQ. V was clipped by 1 base and J by 6 bases; unmatched bases: 10. The CDR3 spans 16 residues. The CDR3 sequence: CASSLLTGMGTNEQFF. The CDR3 DNA is TGCGCCAGCAGCTTGTTGACAGGGATGGGAACCAATGAGCAGTTCTTC.

This clonotype was observed a handful of times. The J gene is TRBJ2-1, the V gene TRBV9; TRBD2 matches 10 bases. V trimming: 3 bases; J trimming: 3 bases; junction bases outside the gene matches: 3. CDR1 is SGDLS, CDR2 YYNGEE, per germline. The CDR3 sequence is 15 residues long. CDR3 in DNA: TGTGCCAGCAGCGAGGGGACTAGCGTCTACAATGAGCAGTTCTTC. This codes for CASSEGTSVYNEQFF.

The V gene is TRBV29-1, the J gene TRBJ1-1, with 11 bases lining up with TRBD1. CDR1 is SQVTM, CDR2 ANQGSEA, per germline. The CDR3 extends over 18 amino acids. V was pared by 7 bases and J by 1 base, with 17 bases of the junction left unmatched. The CDR3 is CSAVSRGTGGFSNTEAFF. CDR3 sequence (DNA): TGCAGCGCCGTCTCTCGTGGGACAGGGGGTTTCTCGAACACTGAAGCTTTCTTT. The full variable domain, with the rest looked up from reference TRBV29-1 and TRBJ1-1, is SAVISQKPSRDICQRGTSLTIQCQVDSQVTMMFWYRQQPGQSLTLIATANQGSEATYESGFVIDKFPISRPNLTFSTLTVSNMSPEDSSIYLCSAVSRGTGGFSNTEAFFGQGTRLTVV.